Here is one TCR beta chain with its context. No antigen is known for it. This record belongs to a study of OX40 agonist ivuxolimab in advanced cancers. As for the study in general: Patients received intravenous ivuxolimab every 2 weeks at 0.01 to 10 mg/kg. Those enrolled were around 87% male, with a mean age of 60 years and ages from roughly 20 to 90. Study-level findings and limits: By week 6 at 0.1 to 3.0 mg/kg, blood CD4+ and CD8+ T cells had expanded clonally. People who partly responded at 0.1-3.0 mg/kg had some of the least clonal expansion seen.

Measured with immunoSEQ multiplex PCR; TCRdb has only the in-frame clones, and not every one. The data show 90,000 to 100,000 clones, roughly nine tenths seen once. The clonotype was recovered from an adult with an advanced solid tumor such as melanoma, head and neck, liver or kidney cancer. Sequences were derived from CD4+ or CD8+ T cells sorted from blood, sampled in a trial of the OX40 agonist ivuxolimab.

As DNA, the CDR3 is TGCGCCAGCAGCCAAGCTCCCAGGGCCGGCACTAATGAAAAACTGTTTTTT. Its translation: CASSQAPRAGTNEKLFF. This chain links TRBV4-1 with TRBJ1-4; weak D call: TRBD1 (5 bases). This CDR3 contains 17 residues. Germline lookup yields CDR1 MGHRA and CDR2 YSYEKL. The germline V and J ends were trimmed by 1 base and 2 bases, with 14 bases remaining between them.